This T cell receptor (beta chain) came from a study of CD8+CD57+ T cells in acquired aplastic anemia. For CDR3 and TCR beta VDJ profiling, genomic DNA was the template used. TCRdb passed the reads through MiXCR, listing each CDR3 protein once. Of about 470,000 distinct CDR3 sequences listed, over 25% were seen once; the top ten hold 0.75% to 0.95%. The CDR3 runs 16 residues. Germline V gives CDR1 SGHAT, CDR2 FQDESV (reference sequence). Trimming shortened V by 6 bases and J by 0 bases, and 15 bases separated the two germline ends. A few counts support this clonotype. Before being chosen for sequencing, patients had shown CD8+CD57+ cell expansion by flow cytometry.

The rearrangement links TRBV11-1 to TRBJ2-1; the D is unclear. The sequenced sample consisted of sorted CD4+, CD8+, or CD8+CD57+ T cells (not recorded which) from PBMCs. The source of this sequence is a human donor with aplastic anemia. DNA of the CDR3: TGTGCCAGCAGTCAAAGTAGTCAAAGCTCCTACAATGAGCAGTTCTTC. It translates to CASSQSSQSSYNEQFF.